This record covers a single T cell receptor (beta chain). The data are from a study of shared clonotypes between healthy human individuals. The J segment lost 4 bases and the V segment lost 4 bases, leaving 3 bases of the junction unmatched. The CDR3 is 15 amino acids. The germline CDR1 and CDR2 sequences are MGHDK and SYGVNS. Here immunoSEQ multiplex PCR was the method, and the copy in TCRdb shows in-frame clones only, minus some. In the table there are about 380,000 clones, about 96% of which are singletons. The sequencing sample was made of memory CD8+ T cells sorted from blood. The subset was: CD45RO+ cells pooled with CCR7-negative TemRA cells. This receptor was taken from a man aged 25 to 45 in good health. The J gene is TRBJ2-1, the V gene TRBV25-1; 11 bases map to TRBD1. CDR3 sequence reads: CASSVGQGGYNEQFF. In DNA form, the CDR3 reads TGTGCCAGCAGTGTGGGACAGGGGGGGTACAATGAGCAGTTCTTC.